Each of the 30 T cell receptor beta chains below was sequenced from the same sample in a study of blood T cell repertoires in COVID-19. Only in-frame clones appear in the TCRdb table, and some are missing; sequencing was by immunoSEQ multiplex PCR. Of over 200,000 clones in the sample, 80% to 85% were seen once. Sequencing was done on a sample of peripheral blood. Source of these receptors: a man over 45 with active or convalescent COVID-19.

The CDR3 protein is CASSLGSGSGNTIYF. The CDR3 region has the DNA TGCGCCAGCAGCTTGGGATCAGGGTCTGGAAACACCATATATTTT. The chain recombines TRBV5-1 with TRBJ1-3; a weak D match, TRBD1 (5 bases). CDR3 length: 15 amino acids. CDR1 and CDR2 (germline): SGHRS, YFSETQ. V shed 0 bases and J shed 1 base, with 8 bases lying between them.

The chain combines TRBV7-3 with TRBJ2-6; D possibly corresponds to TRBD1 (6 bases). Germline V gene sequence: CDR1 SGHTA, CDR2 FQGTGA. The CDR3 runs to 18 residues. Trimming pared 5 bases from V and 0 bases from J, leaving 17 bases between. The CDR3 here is CASSPQGSRSSGANVLTF. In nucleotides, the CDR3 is TGTGCCAGCAGCCCACAGGGCTCCCGATCCTCTGGGGCCAACGTCCTGACTTTC. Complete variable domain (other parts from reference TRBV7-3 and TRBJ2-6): GAGVSQTPSNKVTEKGKYVELRCDPISGHTALYWYRQSLGQGPEFLIYFQGTGAADDSGLPNDRFFAVRPEGSVSTLKIQRTERGDSAVYLCASSPQGSRSSGANVLTFGAGSRLTVL.

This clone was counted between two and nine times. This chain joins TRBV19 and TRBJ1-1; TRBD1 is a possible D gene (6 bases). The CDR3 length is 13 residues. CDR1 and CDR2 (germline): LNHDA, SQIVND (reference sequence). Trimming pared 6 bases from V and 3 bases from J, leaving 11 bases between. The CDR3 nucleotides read TGTGCCAGTAGGACAGGCGGGTACACTGAAGCTTTCTTT. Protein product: CASRTGGYTEAFF.

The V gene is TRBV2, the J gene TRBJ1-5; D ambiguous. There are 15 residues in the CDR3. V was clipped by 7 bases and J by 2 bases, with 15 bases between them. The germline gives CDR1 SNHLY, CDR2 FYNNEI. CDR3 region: CASTLRGGGNQPQHF. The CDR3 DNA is TGTGCCAGCACTCTGCGGGGAGGCGGCAATCAGCCCCAGCATTTT. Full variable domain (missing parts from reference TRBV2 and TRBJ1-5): EPEVTQTPSHQVTQMGQEVILRCVPISNHLYFYWYRQILGQKVEFLVSFYNNEISEKSEIFDDQFSVERPDGSNFTLKIRSTKLEDSAMYFCASTLRGGGNQPQHFGDGTRLSIL.

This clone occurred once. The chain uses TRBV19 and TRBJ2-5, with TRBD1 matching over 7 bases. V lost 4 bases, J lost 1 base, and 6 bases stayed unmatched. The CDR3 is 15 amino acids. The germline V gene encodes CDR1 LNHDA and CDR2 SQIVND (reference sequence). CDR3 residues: CASSNRGGGQETQYF. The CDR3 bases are TGTGCCAGTAGTAACAGGGGTGGGGGCCAAGAGACCCAGTACTTC.

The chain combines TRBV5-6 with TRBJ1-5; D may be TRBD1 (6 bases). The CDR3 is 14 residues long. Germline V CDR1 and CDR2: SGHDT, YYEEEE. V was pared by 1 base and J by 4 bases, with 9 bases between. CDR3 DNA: TGTGCCAGCAGCTTGCCAGGGGTAAATCAGCCCCAGCATTTT. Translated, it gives CASSLPGVNQPQHF.

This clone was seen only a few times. The CDR3 loop reads CASSTPRTGGVYGYTF. In nucleotides, the CDR3 is TGTGCCAGCAGCACACCTCGGACAGGGGGCGTCTATGGCTACACCTTC. The rearrangement joins TRBV5-6 to TRBJ1-2; 11 bases are shared with TRBD1. V trimming: 4 bases; J trimming: 4 bases; junction bases outside the gene matches: 9. The CDR3 covers 16 residues. Germline CDR1 reads SGHDT; CDR2 reads YYEEEE.

CDR3 bases: TGTGCCTGGAACCGGTCCCCTGACAATGAGCAGTTCTTC. Protein sequence: CAWNRSPDNEQFF. This chain joins TRBV30 and TRBJ2-1, with unresolved D. This CDR3 has 13 amino acids. The germline gives CDR1 GTSNPN, CDR2 SVGIG (reference sequence). V was pared by 4 bases and J by 5 bases, with 12 bases between. The entire variable domain, with the rest obtained from reference TRBV30 and TRBJ2-1, is as follows: SQTIHQWPATLVQPVGSPLSLECTVEGTSNPNLYWYRQAAGRGLQLLFYSVGIGQISSEVPQNLSASRPQDRQFILSSKKLLLSDSGFYLCAWNRSPDNEQFFGPGTRLTVL.

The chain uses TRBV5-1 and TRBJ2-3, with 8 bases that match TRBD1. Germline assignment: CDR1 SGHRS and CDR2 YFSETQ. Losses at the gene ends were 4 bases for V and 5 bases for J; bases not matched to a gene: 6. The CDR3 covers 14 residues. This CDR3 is CASSPDRERDTQYF. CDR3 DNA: TGCGCCAGCAGCCCGGACAGGGAGAGAGATACGCAGTATTTT.

The DNA of the CDR3 is TGTGCCAGCTCACCTAGCAAGCTGAACACCGGGGAGCTGTTTTTT. Its translation: CASSPSKLNTGELFF. The chain couples TRBV18 to TRBJ2-2; D is uncertain. This CDR3 has 15 residues. V dropped 3 bases and J dropped 1 base, with 9 bases sitting between them. The germline gives CDR1 KGHSH, CDR2 LQKENI.

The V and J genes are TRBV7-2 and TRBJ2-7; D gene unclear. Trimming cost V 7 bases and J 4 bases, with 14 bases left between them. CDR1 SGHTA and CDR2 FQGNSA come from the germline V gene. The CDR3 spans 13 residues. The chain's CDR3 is CASKEQTPYEQYF. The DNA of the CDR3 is TGTGCCAGCAAAGAACAGACGCCATACGAGCAGTACTTC.

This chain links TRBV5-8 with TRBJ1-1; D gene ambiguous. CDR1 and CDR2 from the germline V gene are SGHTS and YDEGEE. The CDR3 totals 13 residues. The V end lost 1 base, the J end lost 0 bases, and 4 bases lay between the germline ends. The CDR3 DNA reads TGTGCCAGCAGCTTGACTTTGAACACTGAAGCTTTCTTT. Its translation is CASSLTLNTEAFF. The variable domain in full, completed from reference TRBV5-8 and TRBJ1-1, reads EAGVTQSPTHLIKTRGQQATLRCSPISGHTSVYWYQQALGLGLQFLLWYDEGEERNRGNFPPRFSGRQFPNYSSELNVNALELEDSALYLCASSLTLNTEAFFGQGTRLTVV.

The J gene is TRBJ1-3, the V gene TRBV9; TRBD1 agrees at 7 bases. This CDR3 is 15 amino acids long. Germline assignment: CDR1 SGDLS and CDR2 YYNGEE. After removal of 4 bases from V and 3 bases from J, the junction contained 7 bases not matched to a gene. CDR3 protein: CASSLTGSHGNTIYF. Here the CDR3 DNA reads TGTGCCAGCAGCTTGACAGGGTCTCATGGAAACACCATATATTTT.

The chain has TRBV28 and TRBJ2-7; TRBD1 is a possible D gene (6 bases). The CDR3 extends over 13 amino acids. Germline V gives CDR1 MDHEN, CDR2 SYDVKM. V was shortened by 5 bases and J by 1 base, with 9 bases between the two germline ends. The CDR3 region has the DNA TGTGCCAGCAGTCGGGACACTTCCTACGAGCAGTACTTC. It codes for CASSRDTSYEQYF.

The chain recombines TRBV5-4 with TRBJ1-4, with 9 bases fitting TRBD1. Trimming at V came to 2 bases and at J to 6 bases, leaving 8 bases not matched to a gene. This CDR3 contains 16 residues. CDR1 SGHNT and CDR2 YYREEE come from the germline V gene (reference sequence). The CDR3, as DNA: TGTGCCAGCAGCTTAATGCGGGACAGGGAGGATGAAAAACTGTTTTTT. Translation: CASSLMRDREDEKLFF.

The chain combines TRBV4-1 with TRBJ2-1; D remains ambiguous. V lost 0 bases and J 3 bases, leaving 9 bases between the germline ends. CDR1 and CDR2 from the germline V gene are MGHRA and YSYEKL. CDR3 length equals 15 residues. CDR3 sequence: CASSQDVRSYNEQFF. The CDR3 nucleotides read TGCGCCAGCAGCCAAGATGTAAGGAGCTACAATGAGCAGTTCTTC.

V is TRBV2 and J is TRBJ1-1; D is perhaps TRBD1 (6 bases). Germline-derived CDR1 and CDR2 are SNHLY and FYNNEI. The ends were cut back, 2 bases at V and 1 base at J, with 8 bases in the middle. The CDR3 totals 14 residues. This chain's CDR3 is CASSERGTNTEAFF. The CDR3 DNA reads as TGTGCCAGCAGTGAAAGGGGGACGAACACTGAAGCTTTCTTT.

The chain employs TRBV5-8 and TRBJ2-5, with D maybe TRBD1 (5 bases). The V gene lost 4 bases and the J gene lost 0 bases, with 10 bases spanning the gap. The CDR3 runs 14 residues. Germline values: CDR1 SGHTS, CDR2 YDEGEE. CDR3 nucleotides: TGTGCCAGCAGCAAAGGGGATTACCAAGAGACCCAGTACTTC. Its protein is CASSKGDYQETQYF. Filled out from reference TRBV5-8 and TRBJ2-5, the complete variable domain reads EAGVTQSPTHLIKTRGQQATLRCSPISGHTSVYWYQQALGLGLQFLLWYDEGEERNRGNFPPRFSGRQFPNYSSELNVNALELEDSALYLCASSKGDYQETQYFGPGTRLLVL.

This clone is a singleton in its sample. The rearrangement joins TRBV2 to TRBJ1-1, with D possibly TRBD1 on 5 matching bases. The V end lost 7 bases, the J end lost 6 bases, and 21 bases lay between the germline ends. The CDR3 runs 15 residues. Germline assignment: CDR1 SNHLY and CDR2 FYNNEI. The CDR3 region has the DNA TGTGCCAGCAAGGGAAGCTCAGGGTTTTTTGCTGAAGCTTTCTTT. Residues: CASKGSSGFFAEAFF.

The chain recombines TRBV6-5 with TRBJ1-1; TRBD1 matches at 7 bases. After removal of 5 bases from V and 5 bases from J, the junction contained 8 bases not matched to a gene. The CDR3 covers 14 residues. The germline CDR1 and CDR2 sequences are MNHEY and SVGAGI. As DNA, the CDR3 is TGTGCCAGCAGTCCCCGACAGGGAAGAACTGAAGCTTTCTTT. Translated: CASSPRQGRTEAFF.

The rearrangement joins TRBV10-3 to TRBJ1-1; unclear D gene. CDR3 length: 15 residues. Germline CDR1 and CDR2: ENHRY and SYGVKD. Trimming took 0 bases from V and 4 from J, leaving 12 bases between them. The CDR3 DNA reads TGTGCCATCAGTGAGTCCGGAGGGAGGTCCACTGAAGCTTTCTTT. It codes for CAISESGGRSTEAFF.

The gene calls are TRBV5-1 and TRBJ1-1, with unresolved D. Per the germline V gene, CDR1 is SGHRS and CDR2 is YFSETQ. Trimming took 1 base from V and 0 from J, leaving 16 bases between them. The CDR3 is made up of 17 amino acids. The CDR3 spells CASSLTISSPMNTEAFF. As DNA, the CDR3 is TGCGCCAGCAGCTTGACTATCTCAAGCCCCATGAACACTGAAGCTTTCTTT.

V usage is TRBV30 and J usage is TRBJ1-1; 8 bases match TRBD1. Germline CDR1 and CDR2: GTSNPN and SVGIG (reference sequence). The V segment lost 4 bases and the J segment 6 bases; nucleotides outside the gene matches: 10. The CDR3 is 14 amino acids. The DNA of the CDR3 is TGTGCCTGGACTTCGACAGGGGTGGGCTCTGAAGCTTTCTTT. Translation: CAWTSTGVGSEAFF.

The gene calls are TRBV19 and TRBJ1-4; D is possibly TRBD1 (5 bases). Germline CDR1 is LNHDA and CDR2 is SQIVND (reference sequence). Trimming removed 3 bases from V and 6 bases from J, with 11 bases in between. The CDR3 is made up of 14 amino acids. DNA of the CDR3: TGTGCCAGTAGTATCGGCTGGGGGGATGAAAAACTGTTTTTT. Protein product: CASSIGWGDEKLFF.

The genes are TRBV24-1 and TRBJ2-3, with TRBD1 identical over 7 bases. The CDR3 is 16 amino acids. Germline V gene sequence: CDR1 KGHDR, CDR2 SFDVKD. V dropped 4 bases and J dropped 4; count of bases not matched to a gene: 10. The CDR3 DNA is TGTGCCACCAGTGACGCCGCGACAGGGAAGGCAGATACGCAGTATTTT. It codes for CATSDAATGKADTQYF.

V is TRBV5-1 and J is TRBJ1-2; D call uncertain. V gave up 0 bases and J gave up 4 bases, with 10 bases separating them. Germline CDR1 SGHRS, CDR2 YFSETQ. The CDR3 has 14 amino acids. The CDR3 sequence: CASSLEQLTYGYTF. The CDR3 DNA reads TGCGCCAGCAGCTTGGAACAGTTAACCTATGGCTACACCTTC.

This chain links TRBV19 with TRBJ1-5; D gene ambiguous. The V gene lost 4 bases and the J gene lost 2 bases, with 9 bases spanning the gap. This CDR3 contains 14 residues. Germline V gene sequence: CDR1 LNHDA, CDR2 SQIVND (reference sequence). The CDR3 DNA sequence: TGTGCCAGTAGTAATCCCCCTGGCAATCAGCCCCAGCATTTT. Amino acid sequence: CASSNPPGNQPQHF.

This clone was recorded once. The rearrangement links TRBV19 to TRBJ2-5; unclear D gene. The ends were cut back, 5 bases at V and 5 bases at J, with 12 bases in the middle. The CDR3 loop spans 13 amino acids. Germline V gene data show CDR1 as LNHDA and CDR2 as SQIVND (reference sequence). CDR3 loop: CASSDPRRETQYF. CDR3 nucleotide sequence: TGTGCCAGTAGTGACCCTAGGCGGGAGACCCAGTACTTC.

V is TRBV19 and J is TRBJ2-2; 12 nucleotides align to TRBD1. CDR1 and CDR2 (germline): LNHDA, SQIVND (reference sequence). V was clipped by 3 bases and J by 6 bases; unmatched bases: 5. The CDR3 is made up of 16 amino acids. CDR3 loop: CASSIRGQGASGELFF. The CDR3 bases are TGTGCCAGTAGTATTCGGGGACAGGGGGCGTCCGGGGAGCTGTTTTTT.

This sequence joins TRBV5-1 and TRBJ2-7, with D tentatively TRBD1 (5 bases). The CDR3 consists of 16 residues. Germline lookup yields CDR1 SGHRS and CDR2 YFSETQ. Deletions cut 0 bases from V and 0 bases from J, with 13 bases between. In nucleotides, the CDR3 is TGCGCCAGCAGCTTGGAGGGGTGGACGAGCTCCTACGAGCAGTACTTC. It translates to CASSLEGWTSSYEQYF.